Listed below are T cell receptor beta chains from one sample, sequenced in a study of blood T cell repertoires in COVID-19. Using immunoSEQ multiplex PCR, the repertoire was profiled, and TCRdb retains in-frame clones only, with some absent. The repertoire includes under 300,000 clones, about 89% of them detected once, and around 10% sits in the top ten. Sequencing was done on a sample of PBMCs or T cells enriched from blood (not recorded which). Receptors were obtained from a man in his forties who had recovered from COVID-19. Each CDR3 is given with its conserved first and last residue. A D gene is named only where the DNA matches it firmly. Size values are once, few and many counts, or a class for expanded clones, and some rows have none.

D gene: TRBD1
J gene: TRBJ2-7
clone size: few
V gene: TRBV27
CDR3 DNA: TGTGCCAGCAGTTCAAGGGGGCCGAGCTCCTACGAGCAGTACTTC
CDR3 protein: CASSSRGPSSYEQYF

D gene: TRBD1
J gene: TRBJ2-7
clone size: NA
V gene: TRBV7-3
CDR3 DNA: TGTGCCAGCAGCTTTGGTCTCTCGGGACAGGGCTACGAGCAGTACTTC
CDR3 protein: CASSFGLSGQGYEQYF

D gene: NA
J gene: TRBJ1-1
clone size: NA
V gene: TRBV9
CDR3 DNA: TGTGCCAGCAGCGTAGTTGGAGGGAACACTGAAGCTTTCTTT
CDR3 protein: CASSVVGGNTEAFF

D gene: TRBD2
J gene: TRBJ2-7
clone size: NA
V gene: TRBV27
CDR3 DNA: TGTGCCAGCAGTTACGAGCGGGGGAGCTACGAGCAGTACTTC
CDR3 protein: CASSYERGSYEQYF

D gene: TRBD1
J gene: TRBJ2-5
clone size: NA
V gene: TRBV11-2
CDR3 DNA: TGTGCCAGCAGCTCACTCCGGGACAGGGAAGAGACCCAGTACTTC
CDR3 protein: CASSSLRDREETQYF

D gene: TRBD1
J gene: TRBJ2-7
clone size: NA
V gene: TRBV10-1
CDR3 DNA: TGCGCCAACCCGACAGGGGGCGGGTACGAGCAGTACTTC
CDR3 protein: CANPTGGGYEQYF

D gene: NA
J gene: TRBJ1-4
clone size: NA
V gene: TRBV9
CDR3 DNA: TGTGCCAGCAGCGTGCAAACAGGGAACGAAAAACTGTTTTTT
CDR3 protein: CASSVQTGNEKLFF

D gene: NA
J gene: TRBJ1-1
clone size: NA
V gene: TRBV4-1
CDR3 DNA: TGCGCCAGCAGCCTGCTGGGGGCGACTGAAGCTTTCTTT
CDR3 protein: CASSLLGATEAFF

D gene: TRBD2
J gene: TRBJ2-7
clone size: NA
V gene: TRBV2
CDR3 DNA: TGTGCCAGCAGTTTAGCGGGAGTCGGGTACGAGCAGTACTTC
CDR3 protein: CASSLAGVGYEQYF

D gene: TRBD2
J gene: TRBJ2-1
clone size: NA
V gene: TRBV4-2
CDR3 DNA: TGTGCCAGCAGCCAAGAGGTAACTAGCGGACCTTACTACAATGAGCAGTTCTTC
CDR3 protein: CASSQEVTSGPYYNEQFF

D gene: NA
J gene: TRBJ2-7
clone size: NA
V gene: TRBV19
CDR3 DNA: TGTGCCAGTAGTATTCAGGGCATGGGCTCCTACGAGCAGTACTTC
CDR3 protein: CASSIQGMGSYEQYF